The clone carrying this TCR beta chain has ten or more counts. The antigen is not known. A TCRbeta library incorporating unique molecular identifiers was prepared. MiXCR, run by TCRdb on the PCR reads, gives a single entry per CDR3 protein. Altogether 540,000 or so distinct CDR3 sequences are present, roughly 23% being singletons, with the ten largest covering approximately 14%. Trimming took 5 bases from V and 6 from J, leaving 14 bases between them. From germline, CDR1 is MDHEN and CDR2 SYDVKM. The CDR3 totals 14 residues. The source of the sample is a study of T-cell reconstitution after alpha-beta-depleted transplantation in children. Study results and caveats: T-cell numbers and diversity, one year after transplant, stemmed largely from T cells that were newly produced. Some patients showed high day-60 TCRbeta diversity, which derived from surviving recipient T cells and thymic progenitors.

The clonotype was recovered from a boy in the first two years of life who had a stem cell transplant for acute myeloid leukemia, so the T cells may come from the graft donor. The J gene is TRBJ2-1, the V gene TRBV28, with D perhaps matching TRBD1 (5 bases). The sample was PBMCs, mostly from graft donor cells, taken 360 days after TCRalphabeta/CD19-depleted stem cell transplant. Here the CDR3 DNA reads TGTGCCAGCAGTCTCCACCTCAGGGTCAATGAGCAGTTCTTC. It yields the protein CASSLHLRVNEQFF.